The present T cell receptor (beta chain) was sequenced within a study of CD4 T cells in relation to SARS-CoV-2 and coronaviruses. Study-wide context: After roughly 11 days of antigen culture, PBMC TCR beta CDR3s were sequenced. The negative reference was HIV-1 Nef peptide pool or peptide-free culture. The HLA restriction of the shared crossreactive spike epitopes was mapped.

This clone was observed a handful of times. The antigen is unknown. Sequencing was performed with immunoSEQ multiplex PCR; in TCRdb, only in-frame clones are kept and a portion is missing. The sample yields 25,000 or so clones, about three quarters seen once. Unexposed donor CD4+ T cells date from about 2011-2019, before the COVID-19 pandemic. Isolation of CD4+ T cells took place after about 10 days in culture. As cell numbers allowed, unexposed-donor CD4+ T cells faced SARS-CoV-2 S/N and four cold-coronavirus spikes. CDR3 length equals 15 residues. Per the germline V gene, CDR1 is SNHLY and CDR2 is FYNNEI. The junction had 6 bases not matched to a gene; V was cut back by 5 bases and J by 2 bases.

The chain is built from TRBV2 and TRBJ2-7; 10 positions match TRBD2. The receptor was derived from a human donor in good health. The sample was CD4+ T cells from PBMCs, cultured in vitro. The CDR3 nucleotides are TGTGCCAGCAGTTACTCTAGCGGGGGTGCCTACGAGCAGTACTTC. Protein sequence: CASSYSSGGAYEQYF.